This T cell receptor beta chain was recorded in a study of T cells in Graves' hyperthyroidism and ophthalmopathy (dated by TCRdb to between 2019 and 2020). General notes on the study: Peripheral blood was sampled at the time of initial diagnosis, prior to any treatment. A discovery cohort of about a hundred patients, fewer than 50 with Graves' ophthalmopathy and more than 55 with stable Graves' hyperthyroidism, was used to find distinguishing TCR V-J signatures. Prospective prediction of ophthalmopathy was tested in an independent validation cohort of approximately 19 hyperthyroidism patients and 15 to 17 patients who later progressed to ophthalmopathy. The 100 discovery patients were randomly split 7:3 into training and test sets. In addition, the study compared T-cell repertoires in thyroid tissue and in blood from roughly six Graves' hyperthyroidism patients. Once sampling was done, hyperthyroidism patients were given methimazole at a starting dose of 30 mg daily, whereas ophthalmopathy patients were given high-dose intravenous methylprednisolone. TCR Vbeta CDR3 sequencing of approximately 140 peripheral blood samples (around 45 ophthalmopathy, 75 hyperthyroidism and roughly 17 progressor patients) is reported in the paper.

Moderately to severely active disease, a Clinical Activity Score of at least 3, a NOSPECS grade of at least 4, and a duration under 3 months were present in ophthalmopathy patients. Patients with uncontrolled infections, other autoimmune diseases, pregnancy or lactation were excluded. Clinical symptoms, serum thyroxine and TRAb, thyroid ultrasound, and orbital computed tomography formed the basis for the diagnoses. PBMCs were separated from approximately 9.9 ml of fresh peripheral blood using Ficoll-Paque density gradient centrifugation. Total RNA was extracted using Trizol reagent, and RNA quality was assessed on an Agilent 2100 Bioanalyzer. Trimming costs V 0 bases and J 2 bases, and their ends lie 11 bases apart. Including cysteine and phenylalanine, the CDR3 has 15 amino acids. The only DNA kept is the CDR3, 45 bases in frame from the first base. Taken from the germline V gene, the CDR1 and CDR2 loops are MNHEY and SVGEGT.

Amplification of TCR beta CDR3 regions was carried out from RNA transcripts. For the first round of RT-PCR on the TCR CDR3, the HTBI primer set was used together with the Qiagen OneStep RT-PCR kit. Libraries were constructed in a second round of multiplex PCR, after which size selection and purification were carried out. The libraries were sequenced on an Illumina HiSeq2000 using paired-end 100 bp reads. From the authors' description of their analysis: Raw data were processed with SOAPnuke, discarding reads with adapters, uncalled bases, mean Phred below 15, or no exact constant-primer or identifier match. High-quality paired reads were merged with COPE v1.2.5, and unique nucleotide sequences were defined as clonotypes. MiTCR v1.1 was used to align clonotypes to the IMGT TRBV, TRBD and TRBJ reference segments. The analysis included only V-J combinations with a frequency above 0.0001, which together covered approximately 99% of the repertoires. The TCS score was defined as the ratio of F50 (clonal expansion) to E x V (chaos), calculated using BLOSUM62-based TCRdist between CDR3 peptides within each V-J. Welch's t-statistics and random forest reduced 514 V-J features to 13, which were used in a naive Bayes classifier (R e1071). TCRdb reprocessed the public reads (quality trimming at Q25 with fastp, clone calling with MiXCR) and kept in-frame beta chains. All rows with the same CDR3 protein become a single entry with the most common DNA and genes. TCRdb, rather than the study authors, made the V and J calls. Recorded for this sample are hundreds of thousands of distinct CDR3 sequences; approximately 14% of them occurred a single time. About 12% of the sample rests with the top ten.

General study outcomes and caveats: Most expanded thyroid clonotypes (frequency above 0.001) were also found in blood, which suggests that blood repertoires may mirror thyroid immune responses. Sample size was not statistically predetermined, and investigators were not blinded to group allocation. A 13 V-J signature model separated ophthalmopathy from stable hyperthyroidism, with nearly 90% sensitivity and 81.08% specificity in cross-validation and 80%/75% in testing. In validation, the model predicted progression to ophthalmopathy with approximately 70% sensitivity and less than 75% specificity, a median of about six months before onset.

This clonotype has a count of ten or more. Its antigen is still unknown. No clone much larger than this one lies a single base away; base qualities are absent. Source material: blood. The V and J genes are TRBV6-2 or TRBV6-3 and TRBJ2-7, with the D gene not confidently named. The TCR was taken from a woman in her fifties or sixties with Graves' ophthalmopathy. The bases are TGTGCCAGCAGTTACTCGACGCGCAATCCCTACGAGCAGTACTTC. This encodes CASSYSTRNPYEQYF.